Following are 19 T cell receptor beta chains from one sample sequenced in a study of shared clonotypes between healthy human individuals. Using immunoSEQ multiplex PCR, the repertoire was profiled, and TCRdb retains in-frame clones only, with some absent. The repertoire includes about 2,200,000 clones, roughly 91% of them detected once, and more than 1.5% sits in the top ten. CD45RO-negative CD8 cells positively selected for CCR7 made up the naive population, which excluded terminally differentiated effector memory CD45RA+ cells. Sequenced sample: naive CD8+ T cells from PBMCs. These receptors all come from a young man in good health. Some clones in this sample may be carry-over from other donors' samples.

Concerning this clone: Its ends do not fully match the called genes, so a read error is possible. Additional DNA sequences in this sample encode the identical CDR3. This chain connects TRBV7-9 to TRBJ1-1; D is ambiguous. The CDR3 has 12 residues. The V gene's germline CDR1 is SEHNR and CDR2 FQNEAQ (reference sequence). In DNA form, the CDR3 reads TGTGCCAGCAGTTTAGGGCAGAATGAAGCTTTCTTT. The encoded protein is CASSLGQNEAFF.

The V and J genes are TRBV13 and TRBJ2-7, with TRBD1 matching over 7 bases. The V gene end was trimmed by 5 bases and the J gene end by 2 bases; junction bases not matched to a gene: 12. Germline CDR1 reads PRHDT; CDR2 reads FYEKMQ (reference sequence). The CDR3 is 16 residues long. CDR3 in DNA: TGTGCCAGCAGCCCCCCAGAGACAGGGCCGACCTACGAGCAGTACTTC. Translation gives CASSPPETGPTYEQYF.

Here the CDR3 DNA reads TGTGCCAGCAGTGCGACAGGGAATAGGGTGGATTCACCCCTCCACTTT. As protein: CASSATGNRVDSPLHF. The chain recombines TRBV28 with TRBJ1-6; TRBD1 matches at 7 bases. This CDR3 has 16 residues. Germline-derived CDR1 and CDR2 are MDHEN and SYDVKM. With V trimmed by 5 bases and J by 8 bases, 12 bases remained unmatched.

As regards this clone: Other DNA sequences within the sample encode an identical CDR3. The chain carries TRBV4-3 and TRBJ1-1, with D unclear. Germline V gives CDR1 LGHNA, CDR2 YSLEER. Trimming took off 6 bases at V and 0 bases at J, with 11 bases between the two ends. CDR3 length: 14 residues. The CDR3 is CASSQRGLNTEAFF. In nucleotides, the CDR3 is TGCGCCAGCAGTCAACGCGGCCTGAACACTGAAGCTTTCTTT.

In DNA, the CDR3 is TGTGCCAGCAGCTCCCCTGCAGACCAAGAGACCCAGTACTTC. The encoded protein is CASSSPADQETQYF. This rearrangement joins TRBV5-5 to TRBJ2-5; D call uncertain. The CDR3 spans 14 residues. The germline CDR1 and CDR2 sequences are SGHKS and YYEKEE (reference sequence). V lost 3 bases to trimming and J lost 0 bases, with 9 bases between them. The full variable domain, with the rest looked up from reference TRBV5-5 and TRBJ2-5, is DAGVTQSPTHLIKTRGQQVTLRCSPISGHKSVSWYQQVLGQGPQFIFQYYEKEERGRGNFPDRFSARQFPNYSSELNVNALLLGDSALYLCASSSPADQETQYFGPGTRLLVL.

The rearrangement uses TRBV5-4 and TRBJ1-2; weak D call: TRBD1 (6 bases). CDR3 size: 16 residues. Germline CDR1 and CDR2: SGHNT and YYREEE (reference sequence). V was shortened by 0 bases and J by 4 bases, with 16 bases between the two germline ends. CDR3: CASSLGEQGELYGYTF. CDR3 coding DNA: TGTGCCAGCAGCTTGGGGGAACAGGGAGAACTCTATGGCTACACCTTC.

The V and J genes are TRBV27 and TRBJ2-3; 9 positions agree with TRBD1. V lost 4 bases and J lost 3; bases outside the gene matches: 8. This CDR3 has 16 residues. CDR1 is MNHEY and CDR2 is SMNVEV in the germline V gene (reference sequence). CDR3 in DNA: TGTGCCAGCAGTTCCAGTCCCGGGACAGGGACAGATACGCAGTATTTT. Translating gives CASSSSPGTGTDTQYF.

The chain is built from TRBV7-9 and TRBJ2-7, with TRBD2 as a possible D gene (5 bases). The CDR3 sequence is 13 residues long. Germline V CDR1 and CDR2: SEHNR, FQNEAQ (reference sequence). V dropped 3 bases and J dropped 7 bases, with 13 bases sitting between them. In nucleotides, the CDR3 is TGTGCCAGCAGCTTGACGGGCGGGCGAGAGCAGTACTTC. Its protein product is CASSLTGGREQYF. The entire variable domain, with the rest obtained from reference TRBV7-9 and TRBJ2-7, is as follows: DTGVSQNPRHKITKRGQNVTFRCDPISEHNRLYWYRQTLGQGPEFLTYFQNEAQLEKSRLLSDRFSAERPKGSFSTLEIQRTEQGDSAMYLCASSLTGGREQYFGPGTRLTVT.

The chain links TRBV10-2 to TRBJ2-2; the D gene is possibly TRBD1 (5 bases). Trimming removed 1 base at V and 4 bases at J, with 10 bases between. The CDR3 runs to 15 residues. Per the germline V gene, CDR1 is WSHSY and CDR2 is SAAADI. The CDR3 coding sequence is TGCGCCAGCAGTGAGTTTAGGGGAATCACCGGGGAGCTGTTTTTT. This gives the protein CASSEFRGITGELFF.

The rearrangement joins TRBV14 to TRBJ2-7; 9 bases match TRBD2. J gave up 3 bases and V 1 base, and 4 bases lay outside the gene matches. The V gene's germline CDR1 is SGHDN and CDR2 FVKESK. The CDR3 length is 15 residues. The CDR3 region is CASSQGLAENYEQYF. The CDR3 DNA follows: TGTGCCAGCAGCCAAGGACTAGCGGAGAACTACGAGCAGTACTTC.

The chain recombines TRBV2 with TRBJ1-2, with 8 bases that match TRBD1. CDR1 SNHLY and CDR2 FYNNEI come from the germline V gene. With 1 base clipped from V and 5 bases from J, the junction kept 6 bases outside the gene matches. This CDR3 is 15 amino acids long. CDR3 in DNA: TGTGCCAGCAGTGAAGGGACAGGGTTGGGGTATGGCTACACCTTC. Translation gives CASSEGTGLGYGYTF.

This rearrangement joins TRBV9 to TRBJ1-2; perhaps TRBD1 as D (5 bases). CDR1 SGDLS and CDR2 YYNGEE come from the germline V gene. V was clipped by 6 bases and J by 4 bases, with 13 bases between them. This CDR3 comprises 13 residues. CDR3 DNA: TGTGCCAGCACCGCAGGGATGGGCTATGGCTACACCTTC. The encoded protein is CASTAGMGYGYTF.

Written as DNA, the CDR3 is TGTGCCAGCAGCTTAGTTAGCGGGAGATGGGAGACCCAGTACTTC. Its protein product is CASSLVSGRWETQYF. The chain links TRBV7-9 to TRBJ2-5, with 9 bases matching TRBD2. Germline CDR1 SEHNR, CDR2 FQNEAQ (reference sequence). V lost 1 base and J lost 5; bases outside the gene matches: 5. The CDR3 spans 15 residues.

The J gene is TRBJ2-5, the V gene TRBV7-9; tentative D call: TRBD2 (5 bases). This CDR3 comprises 15 residues. Trimming left V 0 bases short and J 3 bases short, with 11 bases between. The V gene's germline CDR1 is SEHNR and CDR2 FQNEAQ (reference sequence). The CDR3: CASSLAGSGKETQYF. In DNA, the CDR3 is TGTGCCAGCAGCTTAGCGGGTTCGGGAAAAGAGACCCAGTACTTC.

This clone was seen only once. V is TRBV27 and J is TRBJ2-2, with 9 bases fitting TRBD1. V was pared by 5 bases and J by 2 bases, with 6 bases of the junction left unmatched. Germline values: CDR1 MNHEY, CDR2 SMNVEV (reference sequence). CDR3 length equals 16 residues. The CDR3: CASSPYRGPNTGELFF. The CDR3 DNA reads TGTGCCAGCAGTCCCTACAGGGGGCCCAACACCGGGGAGCTGTTTTTT.

In its sample, this clone was seen a few times. Other DNA variants within this sample encode the same CDR3. V usage is TRBV4-1 and J usage is TRBJ2-7; 7 bases line up with TRBD1. The germline gives CDR1 MGHRA, CDR2 YSYEKL. This CDR3 is built from 15 residues. V lost 0 bases and J lost 0; bases outside the gene matches: 2. CDR3 in DNA: TGCGCCAGCAGCCAAGAGGCAGGGGGCTCCTACGAGCAGTACTTC. This translates into CASSQEAGGSYEQYF.

This chain uses TRBV19 with TRBJ2-6; D might be TRBD2 (6 bases). V was clipped by 11 bases and J by 2 bases, with 10 bases between them. The V gene's germline CDR1 is LNHDA and CDR2 SQIVND (reference sequence). CDR3 size: 13 residues. CDR3 DNA: TGTGCCGCGGGGCTGGCTGGGGCCAACGTCCTGACTTTC. This sequence encodes CAAGLAGANVLTF.

A remark on this clone: The identical CDR3 is also encoded by other nucleotide sequences in the sample. J is TRBJ2-7 and V is TRBV10-2; 9 bases match TRBD1. Germline trimming cut 0 bases from V and 3 bases from J; bases unmatched to any gene: 3. The CDR3 sequence is 15 residues long. CDR1 is WSHSY, CDR2 SAAADI, per germline. Here the CDR3 reads CASSESGTGLYEQYF. CDR3 in DNA: TGCGCCAGCAGTGAGTCCGGGACAGGGCTCTACGAGCAGTACTTC.

This chain links TRBV30 with TRBJ2-1, with 8 bases lining up with TRBD2. After removal of 5 bases from V and 4 bases from J, the junction contained 4 bases not matched to a gene. There are 13 residues in the CDR3. In germline, CDR1 is GTSNPN, CDR2 SVGIG (reference sequence). DNA of the CDR3: TGTGCCTGGGCCTCTAGCGGGTACAATGAGCAGTTCTTC. Residues: CAWASSGYNEQFF.